This record concerns one T cell receptor (beta chain) sequence. Indicated time point: pretreatment peripheral blood. Only in-frame clones appear in the TCRdb table, and some are missing; sequencing was by immunoSEQ multiplex PCR. The sample shows tens of thousands of clones, under 90% of them seen only once. This specimen comes from a study of PD-L1 blockade in urothelial cancer. Germline CDR1 and CDR2: MNHNY and SVGAGI (reference sequence). Trimming took 6 bases from V and 5 from J, leaving 10 bases between them. The CDR3 is 13 residues long. The sequence derives from a man in his sixties with urothelial cancer. The sample in question was PBMCs, obtained around atezolizumab (anti-PD-L1) treatment. The rearrangement uses TRBV6-6 and TRBJ2-2, with D possibly TRBD1 on 5 matching bases. CDR3 sequence: CASSRTWTGELFF. For the CDR3, the DNA is TGTGCCAGCAGCAGGACATGGACCGGGGAGCTGTTTTTT.